This entry is about one T cell receptor beta chain. The CDR3 has 14 residues. V was clipped by 5 bases and J by 3 bases, with 11 bases between them. The V gene's germline CDR1 is LNHDA and CDR2 SQIVND (reference sequence). Sequencing was performed with immunoSEQ multiplex PCR; in TCRdb, only in-frame clones are kept and a portion is missing. The data show about 510,000 clones, 79% seen once. This specimen belongs to a study of shared clonotypes between healthy human individuals. Sequencing used PBMCs. The TCR was taken from a woman aged 40 to 55 in good health. Some clones in this sample may be carry-over from other donors' samples. This sequence joins TRBV19 and TRBJ2-1; D unresolved. CDR3 sequence reads: CASSFRSDYNEQFF. The DNA of the CDR3 is TGTGCCAGTAGTTTTCGCTCCGACTACAATGAGCAGTTCTTC.